The clone carrying this T cell receptor beta chain was recorded once. Its antigen is currently unknown. The V and J ends lost 5 bases and 4 bases, in that order; junction bases with no gene match: 2. CDR3 size: 14 residues. Germline lookup yields CDR1 KGHSH and CDR2 LQKENI. These data are taken from a study of T cell responses to AZD1222 COVID-19 vaccine. Study outcomes and limitations: Of spike-specific TCRs, nearly half reportedly target regions left unmutated in variants. CD4 TCRs associated with vaccination spanned spike, dominating at 160-218 and 743-854. At baseline, seropositivity was found in only a handful of AZD1222 recipients. Donors were largely white British and mainly female; clonal diversity was possibly underestimated.

Sequencing was performed with immunoSEQ multiplex PCR; in TCRdb, only in-frame clones are kept and a portion is missing. The profile covers just over 150,000 clones, with 87% appearing a single time and just over 9% taken by the ten largest. Material: peripheral blood, obtained 28 days after the second AZD1222 dose. The sequence came from an adult who received the AZD1222 COVID-19 vaccine. The chain joins TRBV18 to TRBJ2-2, with 9 bases aligning to TRBD1. The CDR3 loop reads CASSGTGPTGELFF. CDR3 in DNA: TGTGCCAGCTCAGGGACAGGGCCCACCGGGGAGCTGTTTTTT. Full variable domain (missing parts from reference TRBV18 and TRBJ2-2): NAGVMQNPRHLVRRRGQEARLRCSPMKGHSHVYWYRQLPEEGLKFMVYLQKENIIDESGMPKERFSAEFPKEGPSILRIQQVVRGDSAAYFCASSGTGPTGELFFGEGSRLTVL.